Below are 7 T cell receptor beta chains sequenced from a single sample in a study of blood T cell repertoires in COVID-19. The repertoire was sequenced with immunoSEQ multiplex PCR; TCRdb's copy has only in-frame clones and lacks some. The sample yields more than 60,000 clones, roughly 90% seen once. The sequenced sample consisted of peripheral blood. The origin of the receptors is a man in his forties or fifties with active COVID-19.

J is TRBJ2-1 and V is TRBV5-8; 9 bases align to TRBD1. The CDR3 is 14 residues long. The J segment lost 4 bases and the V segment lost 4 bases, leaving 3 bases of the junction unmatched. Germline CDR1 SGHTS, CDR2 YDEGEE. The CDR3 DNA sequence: TGTGCCAGCAGCCGGGACAGGGTTTACAATGAGCAGTTCTTC. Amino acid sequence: CASSRDRVYNEQFF.

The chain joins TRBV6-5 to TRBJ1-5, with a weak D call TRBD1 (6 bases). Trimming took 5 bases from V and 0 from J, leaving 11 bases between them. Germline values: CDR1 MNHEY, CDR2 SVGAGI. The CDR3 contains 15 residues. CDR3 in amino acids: CASSPTGNSNQPQHF. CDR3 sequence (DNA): TGTGCCAGCAGTCCAACAGGGAATAGCAATCAGCCCCAGCATTTT.

The CDR3 bases are TGTGCCAGCAGCTCCCGGACAGGCGGGTACGAGCAGTACTTC. This sequence encodes CASSSRTGGYEQYF. The genes are TRBV5-8 and TRBJ2-7; 7 positions agree with TRBD1. The V gene end was trimmed by 3 bases and the J gene end by 4 bases; junction bases not matched to a gene: 7. Germline CDR1 and CDR2: SGHTS and YDEGEE. This CDR3 has 14 residues.

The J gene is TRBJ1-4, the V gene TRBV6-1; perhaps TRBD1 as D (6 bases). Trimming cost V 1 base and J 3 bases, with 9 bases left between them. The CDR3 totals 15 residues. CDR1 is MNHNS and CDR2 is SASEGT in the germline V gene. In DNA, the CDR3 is TGTGCCAGCAGTGAAGGTCAGGGGCCTAATGAAAAACTGTTTTTT. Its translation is CASSEGQGPNEKLFF.

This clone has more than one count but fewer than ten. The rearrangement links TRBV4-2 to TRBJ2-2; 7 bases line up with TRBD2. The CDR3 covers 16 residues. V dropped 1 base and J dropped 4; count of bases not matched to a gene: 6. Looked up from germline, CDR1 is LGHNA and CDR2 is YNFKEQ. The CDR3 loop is CASSQVRGDGTGELFF. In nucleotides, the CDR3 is TGTGCCAGCAGCCAAGTTCGGGGGGACGGCACCGGGGAGCTGTTTTTT.

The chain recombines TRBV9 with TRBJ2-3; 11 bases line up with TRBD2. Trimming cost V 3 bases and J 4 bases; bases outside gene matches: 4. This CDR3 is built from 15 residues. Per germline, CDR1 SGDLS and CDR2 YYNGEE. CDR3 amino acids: CASSGSGRAADTQYF. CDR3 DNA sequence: TGTGCCAGCAGCGGTAGCGGGAGGGCCGCAGATACGCAGTATTTT.

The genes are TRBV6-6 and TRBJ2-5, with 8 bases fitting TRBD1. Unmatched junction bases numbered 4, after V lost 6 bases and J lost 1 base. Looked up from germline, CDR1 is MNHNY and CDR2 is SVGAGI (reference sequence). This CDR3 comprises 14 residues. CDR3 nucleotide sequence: TGTGCCAGCAGCCGCACAGGGGGCCAAGAGACCCAGTACTTC. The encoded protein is CASSRTGGQETQYF.